This entry features one T cell receptor beta chain sequence. As yet, its antigen is unknown. The CDR3 covers 12 residues. Germline loops: CDR1 SNHLY, CDR2 FYNNEI. The ends were cut back, 6 bases at V and 10 bases at J, with 13 bases in the middle. The data were obtained in a study of cytomegalovirus exposure and HLA in healthy donors. Both 60 Vbeta primers and 13 Jbeta primers went into the PCR. Clones were sequenced by immunoSEQ multiplex PCR, and TCRdb holds only the in-frame ones, with some missing. This listing includes around 53,000 clones. Study-level findings and limits: The authors listed approximately 150 TCR beta chains as cytomegalovirus-associated.

Sequencing input: PBMCs. The receptor comes from a man between 18 and 35 years old in good health and CMV-seropositive. This sequence joins TRBV2 and TRBJ1-3; D gene ambiguous. CDR3 protein: CASRRDTGTIYF. For the CDR3, the DNA is TGTGCCAGCAGGAGAGACACGGGAACCATATATTTT.